A single TCR beta chain is shown here with its context. The data originate from a study of T-cell reconstitution after alpha-beta-depleted transplantation in children. The CDR3 extends over 17 amino acids. V was pared by 0 bases and J by 0 bases, with 9 bases between. Per germline, CDR1 MNHEY and CDR2 SVGAGI. A library of TCRbeta sequences, prepared with unique molecular identifiers, was generated. TCRdb called the PCR reads again in MiXCR, with one record for every CDR3 protein. The table has 540,000 or so distinct CDR3 sequences, about 23% seen once; the top ten hold around 14%. Specimen: PBMCs, mostly from graft donor cells, collected 360 days after TCRalphabeta/CD19-depleted stem cell transplant. This chain uses TRBV6-5 with TRBJ2-6; no definite D call. The receptor comes from a boy less than two years old who had a stem cell transplant for acute myeloid leukemia, so the T cells may come from the graft donor. Here the CDR3 reads CASSYSFGFSGANVLTF. CDR3 DNA sequence: TGTGCCAGCAGTTACTCTTTCGGGTTCTCTGGGGCCAACGTCCTGACTTTC.